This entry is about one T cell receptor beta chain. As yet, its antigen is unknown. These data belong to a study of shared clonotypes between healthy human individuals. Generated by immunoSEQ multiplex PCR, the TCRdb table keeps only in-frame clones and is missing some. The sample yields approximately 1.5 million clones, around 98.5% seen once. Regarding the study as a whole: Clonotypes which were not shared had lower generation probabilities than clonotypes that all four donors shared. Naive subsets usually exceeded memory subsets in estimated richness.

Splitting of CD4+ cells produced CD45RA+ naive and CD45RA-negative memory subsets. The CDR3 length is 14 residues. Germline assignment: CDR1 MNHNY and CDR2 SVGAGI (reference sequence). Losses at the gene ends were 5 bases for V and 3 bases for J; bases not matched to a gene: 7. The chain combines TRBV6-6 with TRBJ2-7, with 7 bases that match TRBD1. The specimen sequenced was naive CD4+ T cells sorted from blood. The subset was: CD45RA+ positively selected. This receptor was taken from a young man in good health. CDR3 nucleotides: TGTGCCAGCAGTATCCGGGACAGTGACTACGAGCAGTACTTC. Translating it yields CASSIRDSDYEQYF.